This TCR beta chain was sequenced for a study of T-cell reconstitution after alpha-beta-depleted transplantation in children. Whole-study results and caveats: T-cell counts and diversity were attributed mostly to newly produced T cells one year after transplant.

In this sample, this clonotype turned up once. Antigen unknown. Unique molecular identifiers were incorporated when the TCRbeta library was constructed. Via MiXCR, TCRdb re-called the PCR reads, giving one row per CDR3 protein. The sample holds roughly 400,000 distinct CDR3 sequences; around two fifths are singletons and the top ten take 25% to 30%. The V end lost 3 bases, the J end lost 8 bases, and 13 bases lay between the germline ends. The CDR3 has 14 amino acids. The V gene's germline CDR1 is KGHSH and CDR2 LQKENI. This receptor was identified in a girl aged 2-10 years with aplastic anemia, due to receive a stem cell transplant. The sequenced sample was PBMCs, obtained before TCRalphabeta/CD19-depleted stem cell transplant. V gene TRBV18 combines with J gene TRBJ2-2; D is possibly TRBD2 (6 bases). The CDR3 nucleotides are TGTGCCAGCTCACCTCACCGGGACTCTGGGGAGCTGTTTTTT. It specifies CASSPHRDSGELFF.